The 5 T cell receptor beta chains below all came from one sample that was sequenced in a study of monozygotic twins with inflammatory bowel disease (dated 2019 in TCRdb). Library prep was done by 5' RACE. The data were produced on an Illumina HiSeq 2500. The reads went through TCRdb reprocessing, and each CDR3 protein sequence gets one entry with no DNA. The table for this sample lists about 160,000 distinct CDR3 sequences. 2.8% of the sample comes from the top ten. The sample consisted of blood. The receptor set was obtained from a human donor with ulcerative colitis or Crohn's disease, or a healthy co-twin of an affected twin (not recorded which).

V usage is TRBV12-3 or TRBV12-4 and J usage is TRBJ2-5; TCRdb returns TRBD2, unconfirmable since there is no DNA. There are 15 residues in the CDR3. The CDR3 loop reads CASSLWSGRLETQYF.

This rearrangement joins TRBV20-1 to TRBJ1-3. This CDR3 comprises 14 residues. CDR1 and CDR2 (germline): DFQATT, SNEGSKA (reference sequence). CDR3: CSAPVGGSGNTIYF.

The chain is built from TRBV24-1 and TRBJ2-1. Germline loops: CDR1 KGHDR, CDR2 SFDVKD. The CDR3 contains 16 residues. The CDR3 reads CATSGQGDLSYNEQFF.

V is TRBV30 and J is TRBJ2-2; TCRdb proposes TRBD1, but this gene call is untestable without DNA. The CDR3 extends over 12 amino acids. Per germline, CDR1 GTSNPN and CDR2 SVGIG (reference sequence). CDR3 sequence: CAWSEGTGELFF.

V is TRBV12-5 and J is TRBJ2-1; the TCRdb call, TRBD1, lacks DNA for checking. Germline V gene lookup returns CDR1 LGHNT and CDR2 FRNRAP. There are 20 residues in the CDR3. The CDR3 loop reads CASGLVGPFPGLGAHNEQFF.